The clone carrying this T cell receptor (beta chain) was recorded a few times. What it binds is not known. Assay used: immunoSEQ multiplex PCR; TCRdb lists only in-frame clones, some missing. The profile shows fewer than 300,000 clones, 85% to 95% of them singletons. V gave up 5 bases and J gave up 7 bases, with 11 bases separating them. The CDR3 covers 13 residues. CDR1 is SEHNR, CDR2 FQNEAQ, per germline (reference sequence). The sample originates from a study of T cell responses to AZD1222 COVID-19 vaccine. Findings and caveats of the study: The donors showed a predominance of white British ancestry and of females, with possible underestimation of clonal diversity.

The TCR comes from an adult in good health. The chain has TRBV7-9 and TRBJ2-2; weak D call: TRBD1 (6 bases). This specimen was peripheral blood, taken on day 0 of AZD1222 vaccination. The DNA for the CDR3 is TGTGCCAGCAGCGTAACAGGGTACGGGGAGCTGTTTTTT. Translated, it gives CASSVTGYGELFF.